These 32 T cell receptor beta chains originate from one sample sequenced in a study of blood T cell repertoires in COVID-19. Sequencing used immunoSEQ multiplex PCR; TCRdb keeps in-frame clones, though not all of them. The sample shows roughly 180,000 clones, around nine tenths of them seen only once. The source material was peripheral blood. These receptors were obtained from a man aged 65 to 85 with active or convalescent COVID-19.

The CDR3 region has the DNA TGTGCCAGCAGCTTGGGGGCGGGCTCTGGAAACACCATATATTTT. Its translation: CASSLGAGSGNTIYF. This rearrangement joins TRBV7-2 to TRBJ1-3, with D maybe TRBD1 (6 bases). V dropped 3 bases and J dropped 0 bases, with 9 bases sitting between them. The V gene's germline CDR1 is SGHTA and CDR2 FQGNSA. The length of the CDR3 is 15 residues.

The rearrangement uses TRBV28 and TRBJ1-5; D not resolved. There are 11 residues in the CDR3. V was cut by 4 bases and J by 5 bases, with 3 bases left in between. Germline values: CDR1 MDHEN, CDR2 SYDVKM. The CDR3 DNA is TGTGCCAGCAGTTCGGATCAGCCCCAGCATTTT. Translation: CASSSDQPQHF.

This rearrangement joins TRBV28 to TRBJ2-5; 8 bases fit TRBD1. The CDR3 spans 16 residues. The J segment lost 2 bases and the V segment lost 3 bases, leaving 8 bases of the junction unmatched. CDR1 MDHEN and CDR2 SYDVKM come from the germline V gene. Here the CDR3 reads CASSFLPRQGQETQYF. CDR3 sequence (DNA): TGTGCCAGCAGTTTCCTCCCCCGACAGGGGCAAGAGACCCAGTACTTC.

This clone appeared once. CDR3 protein: CASSLSRERQPQHF. The DNA of the CDR3 is TGTGCCAGCAGTTTATCCCGGGAACGTCAGCCCCAGCATTTT. The chain links TRBV28 to TRBJ1-5; D call uncertain. The CDR3 is 14 amino acids. V was pared by 1 base and J by 6 bases, with 10 bases between. Germline CDR1 is MDHEN and CDR2 is SYDVKM. The full variable domain, completed using reference TRBV28 and TRBJ1-5, is DVKVTQSSRYLVKRTGEKVFLECVQDMDHENMFWYRQDPGLGLRLIYFSYDVKMKEKGDIPEGYSVSREKKERFSLILESASTNQTSMYLCASSLSRERQPQHFGDGTRLSIL.

The chain couples TRBV5-1 to TRBJ2-3, with 7 bases matching TRBD2. V lost 1 base and J lost 2; bases outside the gene matches: 1. Germline values: CDR1 SGHRS, CDR2 YFSETQ. The CDR3 runs 14 residues. CDR3 amino acids: CASSLSGNTDTQYF. The CDR3, as DNA: TGCGCCAGCAGCTTGAGCGGGAACACAGATACGCAGTATTTT.

This chain links TRBV5-1 with TRBJ2-7, with TRBD2 matching 11 bases. Unmatched junction bases numbered 3, after V lost 0 bases and J lost 4 bases. The CDR3 spans 15 residues. CDR1 SGHRS and CDR2 YFSETQ come from the germline V gene. The CDR3 DNA is TGCGCCAGCAGCTTGGGACTAGCGGGGATATACGAGCAGTACTTC. Amino acid sequence: CASSLGLAGIYEQYF.

As for this clone: Other DNA sequences within the sample encode an identical CDR3. The J gene is TRBJ2-7, the V gene TRBV28; D gene uncertain. The CDR3 has 12 residues. Germline V CDR1 and CDR2: MDHEN, SYDVKM. V was pared by 3 bases and J by 6 bases, with 9 bases between. This CDR3 reads CASSFRGGEQYF. The DNA of the CDR3 is TGTGCCAGCAGTTTTCGCGGTGGCGAGCAGTACTTC. Complete variable domain (other parts from reference TRBV28 and TRBJ2-7): DVKVTQSSRYLVKRTGEKVFLECVQDMDHENMFWYRQDPGLGLRLIYFSYDVKMKEKGDIPEGYSVSREKKERFSLILESASTNQTSMYLCASSFRGGEQYFGPGTRLTVT.

The V call is TRBV24-1, the J call TRBJ2-1; possible D gene TRBD2, 7 bases. From germline, CDR1 is KGHDR and CDR2 SFDVKD. The CDR3 extends over 16 amino acids. V was trimmed by 0 bases and J by 8 bases, leaving 16 bases between them. Written as DNA, the CDR3 is TGTGCCACCAGTGATTTGAGGCGGGGGCCGTTCGATGAGCAGTTCTTC. This gives the protein CATSDLRRGPFDEQFF.

V is TRBV30 and J is TRBJ1-6; TRBD1 aligns across 9 bases. Germline values: CDR1 GTSNPN, CDR2 SVGIG (reference sequence). This CDR3 is built from 13 residues. Losses at the gene ends were 4 bases for V and 7 bases for J; bases not matched to a gene: 2. The DNA for the CDR3 is TGTGCCTGGACCGGACAGGGGAATTCACCCCTCCACTTT. It encodes CAWTGQGNSPLHF.

This chain connects TRBV7-9 to TRBJ2-3; no reliable D call. V shed 5 bases and J shed 4 bases, with 10 bases lying between them. This CDR3 is built from 13 residues. Germline assignment: CDR1 SEHNR and CDR2 FQNEAQ (reference sequence). The CDR3 is CASSPRGPDTQYF. The CDR3 nucleotides read TGTGCCAGCAGCCCCAGAGGTCCAGATACGCAGTATTTT.

DNA for the CDR3: TGCAGTGCTAGCTCCCCAGAGACCCAGTACTTC. Its protein is CSASSPETQYF. The chain is built from TRBV20-1 and TRBJ2-5, with no clear D. The V end lost 3 bases, the J end lost 4 bases, and 6 bases lay between the germline ends. Germline V lookup: CDR1 DFQATT, CDR2 SNEGSKA (reference sequence). The CDR3 runs 11 residues.

The chain links TRBV27 to TRBJ2-3; D perhaps matches TRBD2 (6 bases). Trimming cost V 3 bases and J 5 bases, with 15 bases left between them. Per the germline V gene, CDR1 is MNHEY and CDR2 is SMNVEV (reference sequence). The CDR3 has 15 amino acids. The CDR3 spells CASSFWSGVKDTQYF. DNA for the CDR3: TGTGCCAGCAGTTTTTGGTCGGGAGTGAAAGATACGCAGTATTTT.

Remarks on this clone: The junction shows a germline mismatch at one end, possibly a read error. V gene TRBV7-7 combines with J gene TRBJ1-2; TRBD1 might be the D (5 bases). This CDR3 is built from 15 residues. Germline CDR1 reads SSHAT; CDR2 reads FNYEAQ (reference sequence). CDR3 loop: CASTKRWAGNYGYTF. The CDR3, as DNA: TGTGCTAGCACCAAAAGATGGGCAGGGAACTATGGCTACACCTTC.

V and J are TRBV23-1 and TRBJ2-3; no definite D call. TRBV23-1 is labeled an ORF, and its function is uncertain. The CDR3 is 12 amino acids. Between the trimmed V and J ends, which lost 0 bases and 4 bases, there was a span of 2 bases. The CDR3 DNA is TGCGCCAGCAGTCAATCCGCAGATACGCAGTATTTT. Translating gives CASSQSADTQYF.

This chain uses TRBV5-1 with TRBJ1-3; possible D gene TRBD1, 6 bases. Per germline, CDR1 SGHRS and CDR2 YFSETQ. V lost 0 bases and J lost 6, with 16 bases in between. The CDR3 is 16 residues long. The CDR3 reads CASSLEPTGHKNTIYF. CDR3 nucleotide sequence: TGCGCCAGCAGCTTGGAACCCACGGGACATAAAAACACCATATATTTT.

The CDR3 nucleotides read TGTGCCAGCAGCCTAGACAGGGGCAGCGGGGGCTACACCTTC. Protein: CASSLDRGSGGYTF. The chain recombines TRBV5-4 with TRBJ1-2; TRBD1 aligns across 8 bases. This CDR3 region has 14 residues. The V segment lost 4 bases and the J segment 8 bases; nucleotides outside the gene matches: 10. Germline CDR1 SGHNT, CDR2 YYREEE (reference sequence).

This chain joins TRBV13 and TRBJ2-7; the D gene is possibly TRBD2 (6 bases). CDR3 length equals 14 residues. Per germline, CDR1 PRHDT and CDR2 FYEKMQ (reference sequence). V lost 4 bases and J lost 0, with 10 bases in between. In DNA form, the CDR3 reads TGTGCCAGCAGCTCCACGGGGGACTCCTACGAGCAGTACTTC. Amino acids: CASSSTGDSYEQYF.

In DNA, the CDR3 is TGTGCCAGCAATAAGGACAGGGGGGTAGAGACCCAGTACTTC. It encodes CASNKDRGVETQYF. V and J are TRBV28 and TRBJ2-5; 10 bases are shared with TRBD1. The CDR3 loop spans 14 amino acids. J gave up 4 bases and V 7 bases, and 6 bases lay outside the gene matches. Per the germline V gene, CDR1 is MDHEN and CDR2 is SYDVKM.

J is TRBJ1-4 and V is TRBV11-2; 9 bases agree with TRBD1. Unmatched junction bases numbered 9, after V lost 0 bases and J lost 7 bases. The CDR3 spans 17 residues. Germline CDR1 is SGHAT and CDR2 is FQNNGV. This CDR3 is CASSLDRPGTGREKLFF. As DNA, the CDR3 is TGTGCCAGCAGCTTAGATCGCCCCGGGACAGGGCGTGAAAAACTGTTTTTT.

V and J are TRBV3-1 (or the pseudogene TRBV3-2) and TRBJ1-5, with D maybe TRBD1 (6 bases). The CDR3 consists of 14 residues. Germline assignment: CDR1 LGHDT and CDR2 YNNKEL (reference sequence). V was shortened by 1 base and J by 3 bases, with 7 bases between the two germline ends. The CDR3 sequence is CASSQAGVNQPQHF. DNA for the CDR3: TGTGCCAGCAGCCAAGCAGGGGTCAATCAGCCCCAGCATTTT.

The chain couples TRBV3-1 (or the pseudogene TRBV3-2) to TRBJ2-6; unclear D gene. This CDR3 contains 19 residues. V lost 0 bases, J lost 1 base, and 16 bases lay in between. In germline, CDR1 is LGHDT, CDR2 YNNKEL (reference sequence). For the CDR3, the DNA is TGTGCCAGCAGCCAAGATAGGCCCCAGACGCGGTCTGGGGCCAACGTCCTGACTTTC. As protein: CASSQDRPQTRSGANVLTF.

The CDR3 DNA follows: TGTGCCAGCAGTTTGAAGAGAAACTATGGCTACACCTTC. Protein sequence: CASSLKRNYGYTF. The chain has TRBV28 and TRBJ1-2; no clear D gene. The CDR3 is 13 amino acids. Trimming shortened V by 3 bases and J by 2 bases, and 7 bases separated the two germline ends. Germline loops: CDR1 MDHEN, CDR2 SYDVKM.

The chain carries TRBV6-6 and TRBJ1-1; D is unresolved. CDR1 is MNHNY, CDR2 SVGAGI, per germline (reference sequence). V was shortened by 8 bases and J by 0 bases, with 7 bases between the two germline ends. This CDR3 is built from 12 residues. CDR3 DNA sequence: TGTGCCAGCCGAGATATGAACACTGAAGCTTTCTTT. This translates into CASRDMNTEAFF.

The V and J genes are TRBV6-6 and TRBJ2-1; 11 bases match TRBD2. Trimming at V came to 8 bases and at J to 9 bases, leaving 9 bases not matched to a gene. CDR1 and CDR2 from the germline V gene are MNHNY and SVGAGI (reference sequence). This CDR3 spans 14 amino acids. The CDR3 is CASFSGGVWGEQFF. The CDR3 nucleotides are TGTGCCAGCTTTAGCGGGGGGGTTTGGGGTGAGCAGTTCTTC.

The sample holds one count of this clone. The V gene is TRBV14, the J gene TRBJ1-4, with 8 nucleotides matching TRBD1. The CDR3 runs 16 residues. From germline, CDR1 is SGHDN and CDR2 FVKESK. Unmatched junction bases numbered 12, after V lost 4 bases and J lost 8 bases. CDR3 DNA: TGTGCCAGCAGCCGACGCACTGGACAGGGTGACGAAAAACTGTTTTTT. It specifies CASSRRTGQGDEKLFF.

The chain employs TRBV24-1 and TRBJ2-2; 11 nucleotides align to TRBD1. The CDR3 loop spans 16 amino acids. Trimming removed 2 bases from V and 6 bases from J; junction bases left unmatched: 4. Germline assignment: CDR1 KGHDR and CDR2 SFDVKD. In nucleotides, the CDR3 is TGTGCCACCAGTGATTCCGGACAGGGGGCGTCCGGGGAGCTGTTTTTT. Residues: CATSDSGQGASGELFF.

The rearrangement joins TRBV5-6 to TRBJ2-5; TRBD1 matches at 11 bases. V lost 0 bases and J lost 3; bases outside the gene matches: 1. Per germline, CDR1 SGHDT and CDR2 YYEEEE. The CDR3 spans 15 residues. The CDR3 spells CASSLGGQGEETQYF. CDR3 nucleotides: TGTGCCAGCAGCTTGGGGGGACAGGGGGAAGAGACCCAGTACTTC.

The rearrangement joins TRBV6-5 to TRBJ1-4; 9 bases agree with TRBD1. CDR3 size: 14 residues. Germline loops: CDR1 MNHEY, CDR2 SVGAGI. The ends lost 5 bases at V and 5 bases at J; junction bases unmatched: 3. CDR3 protein: CASSHDRGNEKLFF. CDR3 DNA: TGTGCCAGCAGTCATGACAGGGGGAATGAAAAACTGTTTTTT.

The chain is built from TRBV25-1 and TRBJ1-6, with unresolved D. The CDR3 is 14 amino acids. The germline V and J ends were trimmed by 6 bases and 3 bases, with 9 bases remaining between them. From germline, CDR1 is MGHDK and CDR2 SYGVNS. The CDR3 DNA is TGTGCCAGCAGCGCGCGAGACTATAATTCACCCCTCCACTTT. Protein: CASSARDYNSPLHF.

Here the CDR3 reads CASRTALAGGGNEQFF. CDR3 coding DNA: TGTGCCAGCAGGACCGCCTTAGCGGGGGGAGGGAATGAGCAGTTCTTC. The V call is TRBV7-2, the J call TRBJ2-1, with 10 bases that match TRBD2. Germline V lookup: CDR1 SGHTA, CDR2 FQGNSA. V shed 6 bases, J shed 7 bases, and the junction held 12 bases outside the gene matches. This CDR3 has 16 residues.

The chain recombines TRBV14 with TRBJ2-4, with a tentative D call TRBD2 (6 bases). This CDR3 is built from 15 residues. Germline V gives CDR1 SGHDN, CDR2 FVKESK. Deletions cut 0 bases from V and 8 bases from J, with 14 bases between. CDR3 residues: CASSQDSGVVDIQYF. As DNA, the CDR3 is TGTGCCAGCAGCCAAGATTCGGGAGTCGTTGACATTCAGTACTTC.

The V call is TRBV5-6, the J call TRBJ1-4; weak D call: TRBD1 (6 bases). CDR1 and CDR2 (germline): SGHDT, YYEEEE. V was shortened by 2 bases and J by 5 bases, with 7 bases between the two germline ends. The CDR3 sequence is 13 residues long. The chain's CDR3 is CASSFGTNEKLFF. Written as DNA, the CDR3 is TGTGCCAGCAGCTTTGGGACAAATGAAAAACTGTTTTTT. The full variable domain, its missing parts supplied by reference TRBV5-6 and TRBJ1-4, is DAGVTQSPTHLIKTRGQQVTLRCSPKSGHDTVSWYQQALGQGPQFIFQYYEEEERQRGNFPDRFSGHQFPNYSSELNVNALLLGDSALYLCASSFGTNEKLFFGSGTQLSVL.